What follows describes a single T cell receptor (beta chain). The data originate from a study of CD8 T cells in Susac syndrome. Random-hexamer reverse transcription was applied to roughly 0.5 to 1 ug RNA. TCRdb re-analysed the immunoSEQ multiplex PCR reads in MiXCR, keeping a single row per CDR3 protein. The sample carries fewer than 250,000 distinct CDR3 sequences, 80% to 95% recorded once. V was shortened by 2 bases and J by 7 bases, with 6 bases between the two germline ends. CDR1 and CDR2 (germline): KGHSH, LQKENI. The CDR3 length is 12 residues. The source material was CD4+ T cells from PBMCs. The TCR was taken from a human donor in good health. The chain employs TRBV18 and TRBJ2-1, with D uncertain. The CDR3 nucleotides are TGTGCCAGCTCACCAGCGGCTAATGAGCAGTTCTTC. As protein: CASSPAANEQFF.